This TCR beta chain is drawn from a study of T cell repertoires in cytomegalovirus infection (dated by TCRdb to the late 2010s). Study-wide context: Donor HLA type was relevant to the analysis, because carriage of CMV infection together with the matching HLA type was indicated by public TCR beta signatures.

The sample was run on an Illumina HiSeq 1500. TCRdb cleaned the public reads at Q25 with fastp, built clones with MiXCR and kept in-frame beta chains. Each CDR3 protein appears once, grouped with its most common genes and DNA. Recorded for this sample are under 850,000 distinct CDR3 sequences; 35% to 45% of them occurred a single time. The ten top clones hold roughly 2.9% of the sample. A distance of 20 bases separates the germline ends of V and J, which lose 7 bases and 0 bases respectively. Spanning cysteine to phenylalanine, the CDR3 consists of 16 amino acids. Only the CDR3 DNA is retained, 48 bases long and in frame from the first base. The germline V gene (reference sequence) gives CDR1 as DFQATT and CDR2 as SNEGSKA. Points the paper makes about the study in general: In both this cohort and an independent roughly 360-donor cohort, the cumulative frequency of public TCR beta family members distinguished carriers of CMV infection plus the relevant HLA type. The ex vivo response was dominated by HLA-C-restricted CMV-specific TCR beta clonotypes, which also provided the single most frequent clonotype in two of eight donors.

With respect to this clonotype: This clone's antigen is unknown. Base-call qualities are not available, and no considerably larger clone is one nucleotide away.

The clonotype comes from a human donor in good health (CMV status not recorded). Some clones in this sample may be carry-over from other donors' samples. In this chain, TRBV20-1 is recombined with TRBJ2-3; the D element could tentatively be TRBD1 or TRBD2, as 5 bases agree for each. The material sequenced was PBMCs. CDR3 protein: CSDEAWTGPSTDTQYF. At the DNA level, the sequence is TGCAGTGATGAGGCTTGGACGGGGCCCAGCACAGATACGCAGTATTTT.